This T cell receptor beta chain was captured by sequencing in a study of PD-1 blockade in classical Hodgkin lymphoma. Findings and caveats of the study: By cycle point C4D1, TCR diversity had risen significantly in CD4+ cells (but not CD8+ cells). No one has yet defined what causes the repertoire differences, which may be disease activity or prior therapy.

Only in-frame clones appear in the TCRdb table, and some are missing; sequencing was by immunoSEQ multiplex PCR. The profile shows around 25,000 clones, approximately 79% of them singletons. Note on this clone: Antigen: not known.

Noted time point: cycle 4 day 1 (C4D1), after 5 to 7 weeks of nivolumab. Brentuximab vedotin exposure varied, and every patient relapsed after autologous stem cell transplantation. By magnetic negative selection, CD4+ T cells were purified from thawed PBMCs. Complete response, partial response or progressive disease were the best responses. The TCR originated in a human donor with classical Hodgkin lymphoma. The starting material was CD4+ T cells from blood, obtained before the fourth cycle of nivolumab.

The CDR3 coding sequence is TGCGCCAGCAGCACCCAACAGGGGAGTAATGAAAAACTGTTTTTT. Protein sequence: CASSTQQGSNEKLFF. This rearrangement joins TRBV5-1 to TRBJ1-4; 7 bases map to TRBD1. The germline CDR1 and CDR2 sequences are SGHRS and YFSETQ. The CDR3 extends over 15 amino acids. V lost 4 bases, J lost 4 bases, and 7 bases stayed unmatched. Supplemented by reference TRBV5-1 and TRBJ1-4, the full variable domain reads KAGVTQTPRYLIKTRGQQVTLSCSPISGHRSVSWYQQTPGQGLQFLFEYFSETQRNKGNFPGRFSGRQFSNSRSEMNVSTLELGDSALYLCASSTQQGSNEKLFFGSGTQLSVL.